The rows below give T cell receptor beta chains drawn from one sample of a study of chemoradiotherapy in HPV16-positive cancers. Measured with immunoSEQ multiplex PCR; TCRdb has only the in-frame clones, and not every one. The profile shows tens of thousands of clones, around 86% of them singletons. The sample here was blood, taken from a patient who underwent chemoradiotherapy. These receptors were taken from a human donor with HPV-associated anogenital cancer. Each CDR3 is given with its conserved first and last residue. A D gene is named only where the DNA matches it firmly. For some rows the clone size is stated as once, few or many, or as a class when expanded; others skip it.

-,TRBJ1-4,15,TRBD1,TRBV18,TGTGCCAGCTCACCCCGGACAGGGACTAATGAAAAACTGTTTTTT,CASSPRTGTNEKLFF
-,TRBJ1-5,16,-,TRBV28,TGTGCCAGCAAATTATTGTTGGCACTTAGCAATCAGCCCCAGCATTTT,CASKLLLALSNQPQHF
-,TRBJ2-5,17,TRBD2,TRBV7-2,TGTGCCAGCAGCTTAGAAGGGGCTAGCGGGGGAAGAGAGACCCAGTACTTC,CASSLEGASGGRETQYF
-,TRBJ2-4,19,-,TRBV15,TGTGCCACCAGCAGAGATAACAGGGACGCAATCCTAGCCAAAAACATTCAGTACTTC,CATSRDNRDAILAKNIQYF
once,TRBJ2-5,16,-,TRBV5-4,TGTGCCAGCAGCTCCCCAGGGGGGGGCCGCCAAGAGACCCAGTACTTC,CASSSPGGGRQETQYF
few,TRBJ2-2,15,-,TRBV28,TGTGCCAGCAGTTTAGGGCTATTCAACACCGGGGAGCTGTTTTTT,CASSLGLFNTGELFF
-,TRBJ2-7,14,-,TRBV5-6,TGTGCCAGCAGCCCAGCCGGTCAGGCCTACGAGCAGTACTTC,CASSPAGQAYEQYF
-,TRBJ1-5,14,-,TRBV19,TGTGCCAGTAGAGCAGGGGTTCTCAATCAGCCCCAGCATTTT,CASRAGVLNQPQHF
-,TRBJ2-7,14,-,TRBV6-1,TGTGCCAGCAGTGAGGAGATAGGTACCTACGAGCAGTACTTC,CASSEEIGTYEQYF
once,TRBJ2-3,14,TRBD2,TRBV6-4,TGTGCCACCCGCCGGGAGCGGGGGACAGATACGCAGTATTTT,CATRRERGTDTQYF
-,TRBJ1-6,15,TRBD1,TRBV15,TGTGCCACCAGCAGCAACGGACAGGGGAGTTCACCCCTCCACTTT,CATSSNGQGSSPLHF
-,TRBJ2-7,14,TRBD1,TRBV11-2,TGTGCCAGCAGCTTAGGGGACAGGGCCTACGAGCAGTACTTC,CASSLGDRAYEQYF
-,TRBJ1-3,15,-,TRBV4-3,TGCGCCAGCAGCCAAGATCGCAGGGTCTGGAACACCATATATTTT,CASSQDRRVWNTIYF
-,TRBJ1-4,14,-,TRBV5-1,TGCGCCAGCGGCCCAGGGGTAGCTAATGAAAAACTGTTTTTT,CASGPGVANEKLFF
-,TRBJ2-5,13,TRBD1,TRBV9,TGTGCCAGCAGCTGGGGACAGCAAGAGACCCAGTACTTC,CASSWGQQETQYF
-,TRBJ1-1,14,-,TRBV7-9,TGTGCCAGCAGCTTAGAGTCAGTGAACACTGAAGCTTTCTTT,CASSLESVNTEAFF
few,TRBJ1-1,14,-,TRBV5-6,TGTGCCAGCAGCTTTGAGGGCAGGTTCACTGAAGCTTTCTTT,CASSFEGRFTEAFF
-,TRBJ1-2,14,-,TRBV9,TGTGCCAGCAGCGTAGAAGGGAGGGGACGTGGCTACACCTTC,CASSVEGRGRGYTF
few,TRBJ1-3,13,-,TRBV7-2,TGTGCCAGCAGCTTAGCGAACGGAAACACCATATATTTT,CASSLANGNTIYF
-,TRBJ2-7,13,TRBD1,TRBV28,TGTGCCAGCAGTTCGCCAGCGGACAGGGAGCAGTACTTC,CASSSPADREQYF
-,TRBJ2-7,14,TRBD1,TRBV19,TGTGCCAGTAGTATCGGACAGGGTCCCCACGAGCAGTACTTC,CASSIGQGPHEQYF
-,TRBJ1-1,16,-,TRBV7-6,TGTGCCAGCAGCCCCACCGGGGCGCTCATGAACACTGAAGCTTTCTTT,CASSPTGALMNTEAFF
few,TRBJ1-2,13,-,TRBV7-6,TGTGCCAGCAGCTTAGAGGGCAAAACGGGCTACACCTTC,CASSLEGKTGYTF
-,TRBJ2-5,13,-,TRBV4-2,TGTGCCAGCCGAACTTCTAGAGAAGAGACCCAGTACTTC,CASRTSREETQYF
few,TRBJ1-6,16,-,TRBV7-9,TGTGCCAGCAGCTTAGGCGGGGGCGAGAGGAATTCACCCCTCCACTTT,CASSLGGGERNSPLHF
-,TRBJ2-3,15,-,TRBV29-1,TGCAGCGTTGACGGGCCAGCGGTGGTCACAGATACGCAGTATTTT,CSVDGPAVVTDTQYF
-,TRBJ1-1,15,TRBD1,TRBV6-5,TGTGCCAGCAGGCCCGGACAGGGTGGGGGCACTGAAGCTTTCTTT,CASRPGQGGGTEAFF
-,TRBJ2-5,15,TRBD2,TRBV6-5,TGTGCCAGCAGTTGGACTAGCGGGTACCAAGAGACCCAGTACTTC,CASSWTSGYQETQYF
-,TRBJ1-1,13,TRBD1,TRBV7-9,TGTGCCAGCAGTCCACAGGGGCCCACTGAAGCTTTCTTT,CASSPQGPTEAFF
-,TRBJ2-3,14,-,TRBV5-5,TGTGCCAGCAGCTTGGAAAAGGGGCCCGATACGCAGTATTTT,CASSLEKGPDTQYF
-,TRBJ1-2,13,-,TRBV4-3,TGCGCCAGCAGCCCCGACCGGTCCTATGGCTACACCTTC,CASSPDRSYGYTF
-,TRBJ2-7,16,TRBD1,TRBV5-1,TGCGCCAGCAGCTTGGAGGGACAGGGGATGAACTACGAGCAGTACTTC,CASSLEGQGMNYEQYF
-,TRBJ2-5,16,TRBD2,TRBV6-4,TGTGCCAGCAGTGACTTCCCTAGCGGGGGACGAGAGACCCAGTACTTC,CASSDFPSGGRETQYF
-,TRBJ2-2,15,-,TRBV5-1,TGCGCCAGCAGCTTTGGAGCGGGGAACACCGGGGAGCTGTTTTTT,CASSFGAGNTGELFF
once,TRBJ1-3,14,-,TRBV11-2,TGTGCCAGCAGCTCCCTCCGGGGGGGAAACACCATATATTTT,CASSSLRGGNTIYF
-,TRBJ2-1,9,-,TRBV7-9,TGTGCCAGCAGCGGGGAGCAGTTCTTC,CASSGEQFF
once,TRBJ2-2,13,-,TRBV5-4,TGTGCCAGCAGCTTGGGGACATTCGGGGAGCTGTTTTTT,CASSLGTFGELFF
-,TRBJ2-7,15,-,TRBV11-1,TGTGCCAGCAGCCTAGGACAGAGAACTACCTACGAGCAGTACTTC,CASSLGQRTTYEQYF
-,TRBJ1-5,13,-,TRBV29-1,TGCAGCTACAAGATGGAGGTGGATCAGCCCCAGCATTTT,CSYKMEVDQPQHF
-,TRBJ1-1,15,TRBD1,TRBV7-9,TGTGCCAGCAGCTCTAGGGGACAGGCGTCCACTGAAGCTTTCTTT,CASSSRGQASTEAFF
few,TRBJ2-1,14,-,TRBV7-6,TGTGCCAGCAGCTTGAACATGTTGTTGGATGAGCAGTTCTTC,CASSLNMLLDEQFF
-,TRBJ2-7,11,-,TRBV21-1,TGTGCCAGCAGCAAGCGGACAGAGCAGTACTTC,CASSKRTEQYF
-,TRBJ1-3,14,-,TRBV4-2,TGTGCCAGTAAGGGGGGGAGGGCTGGAAACACCATATATTTT,CASKGGRAGNTIYF
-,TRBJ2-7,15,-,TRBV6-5,TGTGCCAGCACCGTAGCACGACGCGGGTACTACGAGCAGTACTTC,CASTVARRGYYEQYF
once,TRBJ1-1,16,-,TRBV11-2,TGTGCCAGCAGCTTACCCTATCTCACCGAGAACACTGAAGCTTTCTTT,CASSLPYLTENTEAFF
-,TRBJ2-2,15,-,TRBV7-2,TGTGCCAGCAGCTTAGGGGGCTCTAGAACCGGGGAGCTGTTTTTT,CASSLGGSRTGELFF
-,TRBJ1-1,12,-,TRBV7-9,TGTGCCAGCAGCTTACCCCGACATGAGACTTTCTTT,CASSLPRHETFF
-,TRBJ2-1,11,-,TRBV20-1,TGCAGTGGCCCTACCAGGGATGAGCAGTTCTTC,CSGPTRDEQFF
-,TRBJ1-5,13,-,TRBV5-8,TGTGCCAGCCGATCCACGGGCAATCAGCCCCAGCATTTT,CASRSTGNQPQHF
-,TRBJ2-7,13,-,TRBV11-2,TGTGCCAGCAGCTCACTGACAGGTACCGAGCAGTACTTC,CASSSLTGTEQYF
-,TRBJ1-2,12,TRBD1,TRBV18,TGTGCCAGCTCATTGACAGGGTCAAGCTACACCTTC,CASSLTGSSYTF
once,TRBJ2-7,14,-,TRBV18,TGTGCCAGCTCACCTCGAGGGGAAGCCTACGAGCAGTACTTC,CASSPRGEAYEQYF
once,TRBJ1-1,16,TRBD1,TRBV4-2,TGTGCCAGCAGCCAACACACAGGGGAATCGAACACTGAAGCTTTCTTT,CASSQHTGESNTEAFF
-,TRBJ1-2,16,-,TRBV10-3,TGTGCCATCAATACGGGGGGGACGGGAGCAAGCTATGGCTACACCTTC,CAINTGGTGASYGYTF
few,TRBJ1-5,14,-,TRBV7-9,TGTGCCAGCAGCTTAGGGGCGGGGACTCAGCCCCAGCATTTT,CASSLGAGTQPQHF
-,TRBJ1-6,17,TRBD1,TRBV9,TGTGCCAGCAGTCGATCCCGGGGACAGGGGGTGAATTCACCCCTCCACTTT,CASSRSRGQGVNSPLHF
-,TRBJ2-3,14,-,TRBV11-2,TGTGCCAGCAGCCTACGGGGGACCGCAGATACGCAGTATTTT,CASSLRGTADTQYF
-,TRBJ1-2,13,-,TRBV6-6,TGTGCCAGCAGTGCCGACGGAAACTATGGCTACACCTTC,CASSADGNYGYTF
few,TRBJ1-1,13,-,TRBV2,TGTGCCAGCAGTAACTTGATGAACACTGAAGCTTTCTTT,CASSNLMNTEAFF